These T cell receptor beta chains were read from a single sample in a study of read filtering for tumor transcriptome and immune sequencing. Each CDR3 protein is one row after TCRdb ran MiXCR on the reads. This sample has tens of thousands of distinct CDR3 sequences, with around a fifth found just once. What was sequenced was a population of CD138-negative cells sorted from bone marrow. The source of these receptors is a donor at least 40 years old with multiple myeloma. The CDR3 runs from the conserved cysteine through the conserved F or W. Fields, in order: clone size, J gene, D gene, V gene, CDR3 DNA, CDR3 protein. D genes are given only for firm matches. Size is omitted from some rows. Given values are once, few, many or a class for expanded clones.

many	TRBJ2-2	-	TRBV19	TGTGCCAGTAGTATACAGGGGGGCGACACCGGGGAGCTGTTTTTT	CASSIQGGDTGELFF
-	TRBJ2-1	-	TRBV6-1	TGTGACAGCAGCACCTCTAGCAGCGGTGAGCAGTTCTTC	CDSSTSSSGEQFF
medium-sized	TRBJ2-2	TRBD2	TRBV7-8	TGTGCCAGCAGCTTCCTTACCTTAACTAGCGGGAACACCGGGGAGCTGTTTTTT	CASSFLTLTSGNTGELFF
many	TRBJ2-1	-	TRBV9	TGTGCCAGCAGCGACACGGTCCGGCGCTCCTACAATGAGCAGTTCTTC	CASSDTVRRSYNEQFF
-	TRBJ2-6	-	TRBV5-1	TGCGCCAGCAGCCCCTGGGCCAACGTCCTGACCTTC	CASSPWANVLTF
medium-sized	TRBJ2-3	-	TRBV27	TGTGCCAGCTCAAGGGGAGCAGATACGCAGTATTTT	CASSRGADTQYF
many	TRBJ2-1	TRBD2	TRBV19	TGTGCCAGTAGTATTTCTAGCGGGACTAACAATGAGCAGTTCTTC	CASSISSGTNNEQFF
many	TRBJ2-1	TRBD2	TRBV5-6	TGTGCCAGCAGCTTGACTTGGACTAGCGGGGCCTACAATGAGCAGTTCTTC	CASSLTWTSGAYNEQFF
medium-sized	TRBJ2-1	TRBD2	TRBV12-3/TRBV12-4	TGTGCCAGCAGCGACACCCTAAGGAGGGAGGGCCTGTTATTTGAGCAGTTCTTC	CASSDTLRREGLLFEQFF
many	TRBJ2-1	TRBD2	TRBV29-1	TGCAGCGCTGCCGGGACTAGCGCGGACAATGAGCAGTTCTTC	CSAAGTSADNEQFF
many	TRBJ2-3	-	TRBV7-9	TGTGCCAGCAGCCCCCGAGGGCCAGATACGCAGTATTTT	CASSPRGPDTQYF
many	TRBJ2-5	TRBD2	TRBV29-1	TGCAGCGTTGGGGTAGCGGGACAAGAGACCCAGTACTTC	CSVGVAGQETQYF
few	TRBJ1-5	TRBD1	TRBV19	TGTGCCAGTAGTAGACAGGGAAATCAGCCCCAGCATTTT	CASSRQGNQPQHF
many	TRBJ2-7	TRBD2	TRBV29-1	TGCAGCGTTGGGGCGGGAGCACAAGGAAGATACGAGCAGTACTTC	CSVGAGAQGRYEQYF
many	TRBJ2-5	-	TRBV5-1	TGCGCCAGCAGCCCAGACTCGGGGGCAGAGACCCAGTACTTC	CASSPDSGAETQYF
-	TRBJ2-1	-	TRBV3-1	TGTGCCAGCAGCCCCGGGACTGTCTACAATGAGCAGTTCTTC	CASSPGTVYNEQFF
many	TRBJ2-1	-	TRBV7-9	TGTGCCAGCAGCTTACCCTTTGGAGGTAAAGTTGAGCAGTTCTTC	CASSLPFGGKVEQFF
many	TRBJ2-5	-	TRBV5-4	TGTGCCAGCAGCTTGTCCCTGGTGGAGACCCAGTACTTC	CASSLSLVETQYF
-	TRBJ2-7	-	TRBV7-9	TGTGCCAGCATGGGCGGACACTCCTACGAGCAGTACTTC	CASMGGHSYEQYF
few	TRBJ1-2	-	TRBV6-1	TGTGCCAGCAGTGGGCATCTGAATTATGGCTGCACCTTC	CASSGHLNYGCTF
many	TRBJ1-2	-	TRBV11-2	TGTGCCACCGGGGGGGGGATCGACTATGGCTACACCTTC	CATGGGIDYGYTF
medium-sized	TRBJ2-2	TRBD1	TRBV6-6	TGTGCCAGCATCCCCCGGGACAGGGGAACGAACACCGGGGAGCTGTTTTTT	CASIPRDRGTNTGELFF
-	TRBJ2-1	-	TRBV5-1	TGCGCCAGCAGCTTTGGGTATAGCGGCAATGAGCAGTTCTTC	CASSFGYSGNEQFF
many	TRBJ2-4	TRBD2	TRBV10-3	TGTGCCATCAGTGAGCCGTCGGGCGGGCTAGCGGGAAGAGGATCCAAAAACATTCAGTACTTC	CAISEPSGGLAGRGSKNIQYF
few	TRBJ2-7	-	TRBV20-1	TGCAGTGCTAGAGATGGCGACTACGAGCAGTACTTC	CSARDGDYEQYF
many	TRBJ2-5	-	TRBV29-1	TGCAGCGTGGAGGGACAGCGCAACCAAGAGACCCAGTACTTC	CSVEGQRNQETQYF
many	TRBJ1-1	-	TRBV7-2	TGTGCCAGCAGCTTAGTAGGGAACACTGAAGCTTTCTTT	CASSLVGNTEAFF
many	TRBJ1-1	-	TRBV20-1	TGCAGTGCTACTCTTATGAACACTGAAGCTTTCTTT	CSATLMNTEAFF
-	TRBJ2-1	TRBD2	TRBV24-1	TGTGCCTCCAGTGATTTTTTCCATGCGGGAGGAGTCCATGAGCAGTTCTTC	CASSDFFHAGGVHEQFF
medium-sized	TRBJ2-1	TRBD2	TRBV3-1	TGTGCCAGCAGCCAAGGTAGGAGCGGGAACAATGAGCAGTTCTTC	CASSQGRSGNNEQFF
many	TRBJ2-7	-	TRBV6-2/TRBV6-3	TGTGCCAGCAGTTACTCGGAGGTTTCCTACGAGCAGTACTTC	CASSYSEVSYEQYF
-	TRBJ2-1	TRBD2	TRBV7-2	TGTGCCAGCAGCTACGCCACAGCGGGGGGGTTCGCCATACGCGACGACAATGAGCAGTTCTTC	CASSYATAGGFAIRDDNEQFF
-	TRBJ2-1	-	TRBV6-5	TGTGCCAGCAGTTACTTCTCCGCCGTGGTTAGCGTAGACAATGAACAGTTCTTC	CASSYFSAVVSVDNEQFF
medium-sized	TRBJ2-1	TRBD1	TRBV12-3/TRBV12-4	TGTGCCAGCAGTTTGGGACAGAACAATGAGCAGTTCTTC	CASSLGQNNEQFF
-	TRBJ2-2	-	TRBV19	TGTGCCAGTAGCCAGAATTGGGCCAGCACCGGGGAGCTGTTTTTT	CASSQNWASTGELFF
many	TRBJ2-5	-	TRBV7-2	TGTGCCAGCAGCTTAGATCGTCAGGCACAAGAGACCCAGTACTTC	CASSLDRQAQETQYF
many	TRBJ1-1	TRBD1	TRBV7-3	TGTGCCAGCAGCCGACAGGGACAGGGGTATACTGAAGCTTTCTTT	CASSRQGQGYTEAFF
-	TRBJ2-7	TRBD2	TRBV29-1	TGCAGCGTTGGTCTCCTAGCGGCAGGCCCGTACGAGCAGTACTTC	CSVGLLAAGPYEQYF
many	TRBJ2-7	-	TRBV11-1	TGTGCCAGCAGCTTAGTCGCAGGACCCTACGAGCAGTACTTC	CASSLVAGPYEQYF
many	TRBJ2-1	TRBD1	TRBV18	TGTGCCAGCTCTCCGGACAGGGGAGACAATGAGCAGTTCTTC	CASSPDRGDNEQFF
many	TRBJ2-7	-	TRBV4-2	TGTGCCAGCAGCCAGACTAATGAGTACGAGCAGTACTTC	CASSQTNEYEQYF
-	TRBJ2-1	TRBD2	TRBV13	TGTGCCAGCAGCTTAGGAACTAGCGAGCACAATGAGCAGTTCTTC	CASSLGTSEHNEQFF
-	TRBJ1-2	-	TRBV15	TGTGCCACCAGCAGAGATTCACGTGGGTCCTATGGCTACACCTTC	CATSRDSRGSYGYTF
-	TRBJ2-1	-	TRBV3-1	TGTGCCAGCAGCCAGGCGACTGATTTCTATAGTGAGCAGTTCTTC	CASSQATDFYSEQFF
many	TRBJ2-2	TRBD2	TRBV5-1	TGCGCCAGCAGCGGCAGCGGGGCGAACACCGGGGAGCTGTTTTTT	CASSGSGANTGELFF
many	TRBJ2-4	TRBD1	TRBV6-6	TGTGCCAGCAGTTACCCTCAGGGGGCTCGGGAAAACATTCAGTACTTC	CASSYPQGARENIQYF
many	TRBJ2-7	TRBD2	TRBV6-2/TRBV6-3	TGTGCCAGCAACCCTCGGACTAGCGGTAGCTCCTACGAGCAGTACTTC	CASNPRTSGSSYEQYF
many	TRBJ2-3	-	TRBV7-8	TGTGCCAGCACCTGGCTCGAAAGCACAGATACGCAGTATTTT	CASTWLESTDTQYF
many	TRBJ2-1	-	TRBV7-9	TGTGCCAGCAGCTTATTCTACAATGAGCAGTTCTTC	CASSLFYNEQFF
medium-sized	TRBJ2-3	TRBD2	TRBV6-2/TRBV6-3	TGTGCCAGCAGTTTATCTAGCGGGATGACGCAGTATTTT	CASSLSSGMTQYF
many	TRBJ2-7	TRBD2	TRBV12-3/TRBV12-4	TGTGCCAGCAGCAAGCGGGAGACGGGGGCCTACGAGCAGTACTTC	CASSKRETGAYEQYF
many	TRBJ1-1	-	TRBV28	TGTGCCAGCACCGGGGCCACCACTCGGAACACTGAAGCTTTCTTT	CASTGATTRNTEAFF
few	TRBJ2-3	-	TRBV2	TGTGCCAGCATACGGGACGGAAACACAGATACGCAGTATTTT	CASIRDGNTDTQYF